The entry below describes one T cell receptor beta chain. This clonotype was detected ten times or more. Its antigen target is currently unknown. Nothing much larger sits one base from this clone, and base qualities are not available. The TCR beta CDR3 regions were amplified from the RNA transcripts. For the first round of RT-PCR on the TCR CDR3, the HTBI primer set was used together with the Qiagen OneStep RT-PCR kit. Libraries were constructed in a second round of multiplex PCR, after which size selection and purification were carried out. The libraries were sequenced on an Illumina HiSeq2000 using paired-end 100 bp reads. The study's own analysis went as follows. SOAPnuke was used to process the raw data, with reads discarded if the reads contained adapters or uncalled bases, had a mean Phred below 15, or lacked an exact constant-primer or identifier match. COPE v1.2.5 was used to merge high-quality paired reads, and clonotypes were defined as unique nucleotide sequences. Clonotypes were aligned to IMGT TRBV, TRBD and TRBJ reference segments using MiTCR v1.1. The analysis was restricted to V-J combinations with a frequency above 0.0001, which together covered approximately 99% of the repertoires. A TCS score was defined as the ratio of F50 (clonal expansion) to E x V (chaos), with BLOSUM62-based TCRdist applied between CDR3 peptides within each V-J. Welch's t-statistics and random forest reduced 450 to 600 V-J features to 13, which were used in a naive Bayes classifier (R e1071). TCRdb itself trimmed the public reads at Q25 with fastp, ran MiXCR and retained productive beta chains. Rows are unified per CDR3 protein, each entry keeping the most common DNA and genes. The authors' filters were not applied to this entry. This sample comprises 500,000 to 650,000 distinct CDR3 sequences, 20% of them detected only once. 47% of the sample lies in the top ten.

This sample was included in a study of T cells in Graves' hyperthyroidism and ophthalmopathy (dated by TCRdb to between 2018 and 2021). A note on the overall study: Peripheral blood was sampled at the time of initial diagnosis, prior to any treatment. A discovery cohort of 95 to 100 patients, approximately 45 with Graves' ophthalmopathy and 57 with stable Graves' hyperthyroidism, was used to find distinguishing TCR V-J signatures. An independent validation cohort of under 20 hyperthyroidism patients and 17 patients who later progressed to ophthalmopathy tested prospective prediction of ophthalmopathy. For training and testing, the 100 or so patients in the discovery cohort were randomly divided in a 7:3 ratio. In several Graves' hyperthyroidism patients, the study also compared T-cell repertoires from thyroid tissue with T-cell repertoires from blood. After sampling, hyperthyroidism patients received methimazole starting at 30 mg daily, and ophthalmopathy patients received high-dose intravenous methylprednisolone. According to the paper, TCR Vbeta CDR3 sequencing was carried out on about 140 peripheral blood samples, which came from more than 40 ophthalmopathy, 75 or so hyperthyroidism and 17 progressor patients. The research as a whole found: Most expanded thyroid clonotypes (frequency above 0.001) were also detected in blood, suggesting blood repertoires may reflect thyroid immune responses. In validation, the model predicted progression to ophthalmopathy a median of roughly six months before onset, with about 64% sensitivity and 72.22% specificity. Sample size was not statistically predetermined, and blinding of investigators to group allocation was not performed. Ophthalmopathy was separated from stable hyperthyroidism by a 13 V-J signature model, with about 86% sensitivity and about 84% specificity obtained in cross-validation and 80%/75% obtained in testing.

Ophthalmopathy patients had moderately to severely active disease, with a Clinical Activity Score of 3 or more, a NOSPECS grade of 4 or more, and a disease duration of less than 3 months. Any patient with an uncontrolled infection, another autoimmune disease, pregnancy or lactation was excluded. Diagnoses relied on clinical symptoms, serum thyroxine and TRAb, thyroid ultrasound and orbital computed tomography. Ficoll-Paque density gradient centrifugation was used to isolate PBMCs from about 10 ml of fresh peripheral blood. Trizol reagent was used to extract total RNA, and RNA quality was then checked on an Agilent 2100 Bioanalyzer. Trimmed from V: 1 base; trimmed from J: 3 bases; junction bases lacking a gene match: 11. Reading from cysteine to phenylalanine, the CDR3 counts 17 amino acids. Only CDR3 DNA remains: 51 bases, in frame from the first base. The germline V gene encodes CDR1 DFQATT and CDR2 SNEGSKA (reference sequence).

The receptor was isolated from a middle-aged man with Graves' ophthalmopathy. The chain employs TRBV20-1 and TRBJ2-3; 9 central nucleotides agree with TRBD2. The sample was blood. The DNA sequence is given as TGCAGTGCTAGAGGCACCCTAGCGGGAAATCCTACAGATACGCAGTATTTT. Translation gives CSARGTLAGNPTDTQYF.